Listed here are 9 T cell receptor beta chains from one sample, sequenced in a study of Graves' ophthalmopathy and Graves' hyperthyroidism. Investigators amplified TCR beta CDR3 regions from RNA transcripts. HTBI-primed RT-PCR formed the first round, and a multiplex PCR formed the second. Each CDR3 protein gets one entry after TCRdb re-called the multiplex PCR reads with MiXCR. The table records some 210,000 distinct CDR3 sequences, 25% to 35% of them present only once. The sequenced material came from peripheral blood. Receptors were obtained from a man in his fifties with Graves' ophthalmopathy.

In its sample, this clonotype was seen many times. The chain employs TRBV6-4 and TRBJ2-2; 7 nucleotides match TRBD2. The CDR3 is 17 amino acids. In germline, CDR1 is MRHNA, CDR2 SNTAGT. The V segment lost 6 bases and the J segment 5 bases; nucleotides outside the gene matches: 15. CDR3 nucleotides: TGTGCCAGCAGAGGGCGAGCGGGAATATGGAGAACCGGGGAGCTGTTTTTT. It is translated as CASRGRAGIWRTGELFF.

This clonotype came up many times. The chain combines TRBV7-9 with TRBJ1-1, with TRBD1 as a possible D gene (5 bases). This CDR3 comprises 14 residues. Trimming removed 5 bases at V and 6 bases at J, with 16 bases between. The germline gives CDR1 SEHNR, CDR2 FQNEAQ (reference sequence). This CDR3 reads CASSAWPGQAEAFF. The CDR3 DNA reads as TGTGCCAGCAGCGCCTGGCCGGGGCAGGCTGAAGCTTTCTTT.

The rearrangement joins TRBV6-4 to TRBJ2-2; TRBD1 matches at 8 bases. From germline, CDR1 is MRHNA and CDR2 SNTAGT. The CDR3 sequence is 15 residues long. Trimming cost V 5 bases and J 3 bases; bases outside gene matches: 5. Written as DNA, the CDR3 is TGTGCCAGCAGTCCCAAGACAGGGGACACCGGGGAGCTGTTTTTT. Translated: CASSPKTGDTGELFF.

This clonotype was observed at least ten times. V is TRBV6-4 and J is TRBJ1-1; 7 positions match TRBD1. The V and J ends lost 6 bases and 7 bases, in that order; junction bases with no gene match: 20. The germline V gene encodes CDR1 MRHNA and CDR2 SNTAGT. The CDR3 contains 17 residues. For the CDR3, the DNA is TGTGCCAGCAGCCCAAGGGGGCTGCTCCGAAGGACGATTGAAGCTTTCTTT. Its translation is CASSPRGLLRRTIEAFF.

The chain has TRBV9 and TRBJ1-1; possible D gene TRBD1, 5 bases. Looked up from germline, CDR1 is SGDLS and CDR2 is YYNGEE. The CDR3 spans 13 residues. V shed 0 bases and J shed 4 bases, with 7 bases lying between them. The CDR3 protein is CASSVAGRTEAFF. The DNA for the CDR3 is TGTGCCAGCAGCGTAGCAGGGCGCACTGAAGCTTTCTTT.

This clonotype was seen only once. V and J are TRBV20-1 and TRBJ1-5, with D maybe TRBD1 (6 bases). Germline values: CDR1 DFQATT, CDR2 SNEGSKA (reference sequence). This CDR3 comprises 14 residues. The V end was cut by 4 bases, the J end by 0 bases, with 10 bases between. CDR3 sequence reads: CSATTGTSNQPQHF. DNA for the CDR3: TGCAGTGCTACCACAGGGACTAGCAATCAGCCCCAGCATTTT.

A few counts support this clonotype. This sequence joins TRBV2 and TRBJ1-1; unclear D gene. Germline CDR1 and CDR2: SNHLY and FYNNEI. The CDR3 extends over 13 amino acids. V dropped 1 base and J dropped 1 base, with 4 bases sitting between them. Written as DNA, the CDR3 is TGTGCCAGCAGTGAAGGACCGAACACTGAAGCTTTCTTT. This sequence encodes CASSEGPNTEAFF.

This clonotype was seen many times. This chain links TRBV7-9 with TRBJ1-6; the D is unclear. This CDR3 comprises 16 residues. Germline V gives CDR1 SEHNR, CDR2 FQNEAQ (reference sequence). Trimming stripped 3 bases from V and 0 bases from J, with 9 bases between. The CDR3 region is CASSFRSYSYNSPLHF. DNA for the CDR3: TGTGCCAGCAGCTTCCGGTCGTACTCCTATAATTCACCCCTCCACTTT.

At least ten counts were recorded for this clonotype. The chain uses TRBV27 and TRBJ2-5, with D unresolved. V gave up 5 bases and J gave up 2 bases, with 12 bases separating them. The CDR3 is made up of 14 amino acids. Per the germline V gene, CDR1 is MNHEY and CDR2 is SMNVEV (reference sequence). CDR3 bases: TGTGCCAGCAGTAATGGTGCAGATCAAGAGACCCAGTACTTC. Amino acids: CASSNGADQETQYF.